This TCR beta chain was identified in a study of T cell changes during pregnancy in multiple sclerosis. Sequenced by immunoSEQ multiplex PCR; TCRdb stores in-frame clones only, minus some. The data show about 110,000 clones, roughly nine tenths seen once. This TCR came from a female donor with multiple sclerosis, enrolled in a pregnancy study. Sequenced material: peripheral blood, taken before pregnancy.

The CDR3 sequence: CASRPGQGTYNEQFF. Written as DNA, the CDR3 is TGTGCCAGCAGGCCGGGACAGGGCACCTACAATGAGCAGTTCTTC. This chain connects TRBV27 to TRBJ2-1, with TRBD1 matching 9 bases. This CDR3 is built from 15 residues. CDR1 is MNHEY, CDR2 SMNVEV, per germline (reference sequence). With V trimmed by 6 bases and J by 2 bases, 5 bases remained unmatched.